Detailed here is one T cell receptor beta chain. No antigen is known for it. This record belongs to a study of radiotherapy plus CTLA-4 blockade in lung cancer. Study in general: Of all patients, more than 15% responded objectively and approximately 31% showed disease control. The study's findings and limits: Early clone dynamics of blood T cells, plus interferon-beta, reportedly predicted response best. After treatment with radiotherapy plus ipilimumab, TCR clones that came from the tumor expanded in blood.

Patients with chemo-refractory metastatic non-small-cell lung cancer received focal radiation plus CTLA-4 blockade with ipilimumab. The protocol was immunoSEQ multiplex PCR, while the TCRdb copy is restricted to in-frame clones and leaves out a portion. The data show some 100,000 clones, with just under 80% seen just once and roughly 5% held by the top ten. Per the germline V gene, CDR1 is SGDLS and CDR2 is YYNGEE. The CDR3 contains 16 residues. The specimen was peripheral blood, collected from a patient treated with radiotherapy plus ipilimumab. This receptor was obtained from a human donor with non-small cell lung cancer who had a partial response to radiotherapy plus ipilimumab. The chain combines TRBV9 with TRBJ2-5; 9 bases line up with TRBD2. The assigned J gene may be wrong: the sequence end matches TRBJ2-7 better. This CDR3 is CASSVVSTSGPYEQYF. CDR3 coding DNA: TGTGCCAGCAGCGTAGTCTCGACTAGCGGCCCATACGAGCAGTACTTC.